These T cell receptor beta chains were read from a single sample in a study of identical twins. Each CDR3 protein is one row after TCRdb ran MiXCR on the 5' RACE reads. Found here are approximately 690,000 distinct CDR3 sequences, around 6.1% of them singletons; the top ten hold around 2%. The sequencing sample was made of naive T cells sorted from blood. These receptors were taken from a man between 18 and 29 years old in good health. Both conserved end residues are part of each CDR3. D genes are given only for firm matches. Some rows mark clone size as missing; the rest say once, few, many or name a class of expanded clone.

TRBV7-2,TRBJ2-3,many,NA,TGTGCCAGCAGCCCACCCGGCGGGACGACACAGTATTTT,CASSPPGGTTQYF
TRBV5-1,TRBJ2-1,NA,TRBD1,TGCGCCAGCAGCAAGGACAGGGCATACAATGAGCAGTTCTTC,CASSKDRAYNEQFF
TRBV3-1,TRBJ2-1,many,NA,TGTGCCAGCAGCCTGACCGGGGCTAGCAGTGAGCAGTTCTTC,CASSLTGASSEQFF
TRBV6-5,TRBJ1-1,many,TRBD1,TGTGCCAGCAGTTTCCCGGACAGGGAGGCTTTCTTT,CASSFPDREAFF
TRBV7-6,TRBJ2-3,NA,TRBD2,TGTGCCAGCAGCTTTGAGGGAGGGACTCGGTCAGATACGCAGTATTTT,CASSFEGGTRSDTQYF
TRBV27,TRBJ2-3,few,NA,TGTGCCAGCAGTTCGTGGCGGAATTTTGCCACAGATACGCAGTATTTT,CASSSWRNFATDTQYF
TRBV11-1,TRBJ2-6,NA,NA,TGTGCCAGCAGCAACCTACAGGGCCGAAGCTCTGGGGCCAACGTCCTGACTTTC,CASSNLQGRSSGANVLTF
TRBV7-2,TRBJ2-1,NA,NA,TGTGCCAGCAGTCCTACAGGGTGCTCTTACAATGAGCAGTTCTTC,CASSPTGCSYNEQFF
TRBV6-5,TRBJ2-5,NA,TRBD1,TGTGCCAGCAGTTACGACAGGGGCGGGCAAGAGACCCAGTACTTC,CASSYDRGGQETQYF
TRBV12-3/TRBV12-4,TRBJ2-1,few,TRBD2,TGTGCCAGCAGCTCGAGAGCGGGAGGGCCTGTTGAGCAGTTCTTC,CASSSRAGGPVEQFF
TRBV5-1,TRBJ2-1,many,NA,TGCGCCAGCAGCTTGGGGTCAGCTGAGCAGTTCTTC,CASSLGSAEQFF
TRBV3-1,TRBJ2-7,few,NA,TGTGCCAGCAGCCAAGTAGTGCACGAGCAGTACTTC,CASSQVVHEQYF
TRBV20-1,TRBJ1-2,NA,TRBD1,TGCAGTGCTAGCCCAGGACAGGGGGCCCACTATGGCTACACCTTC,CSASPGQGAHYGYTF
TRBV12-3/TRBV12-4,TRBJ1-5,NA,TRBD1,TGTGCCAGCAGCCCCGGGACAGGGGTTGGCAATCAGCCCCAGCATTTT,CASSPGTGVGNQPQHF
TRBV5-1,TRBJ1-5,many,TRBD1,TGCGCCAGCAGCTTGGGGGGACAGGGCAATCAGCCCCAGCATTTT,CASSLGGQGNQPQHF
TRBV6-5,TRBJ2-2,NA,NA,TGTGCCAGCAGTTATTGGAGGGCAAGCACCGGGGAGCTGTTTTTT,CASSYWRASTGELFF
TRBV18,TRBJ2-3,few,TRBD2,TGTGCCAGCTCACCCCGGGGACTAGCGGGACGCACAGATACGCAGTATTTT,CASSPRGLAGRTDTQYF
TRBV5-1,TRBJ1-1,many,NA,TGCGCCAGCAGGTACGACACTGAAGCTTTCTTT,CASRYDTEAFF
TRBV6-1,TRBJ2-7,few,TRBD1,TGTGCCAGCAGTGCCTCACCCGGGACAGGATACGAGCAGTACTTC,CASSASPGTGYEQYF
TRBV28,TRBJ1-3,many,NA,TGTGCCAGCCATCAACAGGTTGGTGGCGGAAACACCATATATTTT,CASHQQVGGGNTIYF
TRBV7-9,TRBJ2-1,NA,TRBD2,TGTGCCAGCAGGACAACACTAGCGGGGAGGGATAATGAGCAGTTCTTC,CASRTTLAGRDNEQFF
TRBV6-1,TRBJ2-2,few,TRBD2,TGTGCCACCAAAGCGGGAGCGGCACACACCGGGGAGCTGTTTTTT,CATKAGAAHTGELFF
TRBV12-3/TRBV12-4,TRBJ2-3,many,NA,TGTGCCAGCAGTGGCCGAGGGTACTATTTT,CASSGRGYYF
TRBV12-3/TRBV12-4,TRBJ1-6,many,TRBD1,TGTGCCAGCAGTTTGAATACAGGGGTTAGCTCACCCCTCCACTTT,CASSLNTGVSSPLHF
TRBV4-2,TRBJ1-6,NA,NA,TGTGCCAGCAGCCAAGATCCCCCAGGGATTAACTCCTATAATTCACCCCTCCACTTT,CASSQDPPGINSYNSPLHF
TRBV4-1,TRBJ2-5,many,NA,TGCGCCAGCAGCCAAGAACAGAGATTGGAAGAGACCCAGTACTTC,CASSQEQRLEETQYF
TRBV6-2/TRBV6-3,TRBJ2-7,NA,NA,TGTGCCAGCAGTTACGTGGCTACCTACGAGCAGTACTTC,CASSYVATYEQYF
TRBV12-3/TRBV12-4,TRBJ2-3,many,NA,TGTGCCAGCAGTTTAGCAGGGGCGGTCACAGATACGCAGTATTTT,CASSLAGAVTDTQYF
TRBV24-1,TRBJ2-1,many,NA,TGTGCCACCAGTGATTGGGGCAGGGCAGTGTGGAATGAGCAGTTCTTC,CATSDWGRAVWNEQFF
TRBV10-3,TRBJ2-1,many,NA,TGTGCCATCAGTGAGTCGGGTAGCTTAGGCAATGAGCAGTTCTTC,CAISESGSLGNEQFF
TRBV4-2,TRBJ2-7,many,NA,TGTGCCAGCAGCCAAGATCAAGGAACAGGCTCCCTCGAGCAGTACTTC,CASSQDQGTGSLEQYF
TRBV20-1,TRBJ2-2,few,TRBD2,TGCAGTGCTAGCGCGGGAGTGGGCACCGGGGAGCTGTTTTTT,CSASAGVGTGELFF
TRBV5-6,TRBJ1-2,NA,NA,TGTGCCAGCAGCTTGGACTTGGGACCAGGGTCTGGCTACACCTTC,CASSLDLGPGSGYTF
TRBV4-2,TRBJ2-5,many,TRBD2,TGTGCCAGCAGCCAGGCTATGACTAGCGGCCAAGAGACCCAGTACTTC,CASSQAMTSGQETQYF
TRBV12-3/TRBV12-4,TRBJ1-2,many,NA,TGTGCCAGCAGTTTGAGCCAGGGCTATGGCTACACCTTC,CASSLSQGYGYTF
TRBV20-1,TRBJ1-5,many,NA,TGCAGTGCTAGAGACCAGGGACTCCTGGATCAGCCCCAGCATTTT,CSARDQGLLDQPQHF
TRBV5-1,TRBJ1-4,many,NA,TGCGCCAGCAGCAACAGGGTTGGGGAAAAACTGTTTTTT,CASSNRVGEKLFF
TRBV12-3/TRBV12-4,TRBJ1-5,many,NA,TGTGCCAGCAGTTTAGGGGCGGTAATTAGCAATCAGCCCCAGCATTTT,CASSLGAVISNQPQHF
TRBV28,TRBJ1-1,many,NA,TGTGCCAGCAGGAGGACTGAAGCTTTCTTT,CASRRTEAFF
TRBV11-2,TRBJ2-7,NA,NA,TGTGCCAGCAGCTTAAGGGGGACGGGAAGCTCCTACGAGCAGTACTTC,CASSLRGTGSSYEQYF
TRBV20-1,TRBJ1-5,many,NA,TGCAGTGCTAGAGTCGGTCTCGGAAGCACCAGCAATCAGCCCCAGCATTTT,CSARVGLGSTSNQPQHF
TRBV5-1,TRBJ2-1,many,TRBD2,TGCGCCAGCAGCTTCTCCAATAGCGGGAGTTCCAATGAGCAGTTCTTC,CASSFSNSGSSNEQFF
TRBV29-1,TRBJ2-1,many,NA,TGCAGCGTTCTACCCTTGGGCTCCTACAATGAGCAGTTCTTC,CSVLPLGSYNEQFF
TRBV20-1,TRBJ2-3,many,TRBD2,TGCAGTGCTAGGTTTAGCGGGAGGTCAGAAGATACGCAGTATTTT,CSARFSGRSEDTQYF
TRBV5-1,TRBJ2-1,few,TRBD2,TGCGCCAGCAGCTACCGATCTAGCGGGAGGAGCAATGAGCAGTTCTTC,CASSYRSSGRSNEQFF
TRBV7-9,TRBJ2-5,NA,NA,TGTGCCAGCAGAAGCGGACAAGAGACCCAGTACTTC,CASRSGQETQYF
TRBV4-1,TRBJ2-1,many,NA,TGCGCCAGCAGCCAAGAGGCGGCAGGGTTGAATGAGCAGTTCTTC,CASSQEAAGLNEQFF
TRBV20-1,TRBJ2-3,NA,TRBD2,TGCAGTGCTAGAGACGAGCGGGAGTGGACAGATACGCAGTATTTT,CSARDEREWTDTQYF
TRBV20-1,TRBJ2-1,many,TRBD1,TGCAGTGCTTCAGACAGGGCCATCGGGGCATTCTTC,CSASDRAIGAFF
TRBV5-1,TRBJ2-1,many,TRBD2,TGCGCCAGCAGCTTGTTGGGGCTAGCGGGATCTGGGCGGTCCTACAATGAGCAGTTCTTC,CASSLLGLAGSGRSYNEQFF
TRBV4-1,TRBJ1-3,NA,TRBD1,TGCGCCAGCAGCCAGGACAGGACGTCTGGAAACACCATATATTTT,CASSQDRTSGNTIYF
TRBV12-3/TRBV12-4,TRBJ2-7,many,NA,TGTGCCAGCAGTTTACGTCGCCTCCGGACTGAGCAGTACTTC,CASSLRRLRTEQYF
TRBV10-3,TRBJ2-3,many,TRBD2,TGTGCCACCTCCTGGACTAGCCAATTCACAGATACGCAGTATTTT,CATSWTSQFTDTQYF